This is a list of T cell receptor beta chains from one sample in a study of control samples from healthy donors and cancer patients. Libraries were prepared by immunoSEQ multiplex PCR; TCRdb keeps only in-frame clonotypes and omits some of them. The top ten hold approximately 6.3% of the sample, which has under 450,000 clones, around nine tenths seen once. Material: PBMCs. The receptor set was obtained from a man between 40 and 49 years old with head and neck cancer. The CDR3 runs from the conserved cysteine through the conserved F or W. D genes are given only for firm matches. Size tells how often a clone was seen (once, few, many) or the class of an expanded clone, and some rows leave it out.

d_gene	v_gene	abundance	j_gene	CDR3aa	CDR3nt
.	TRBV6-5	.	TRBJ1-5	CASSRTVSNQPQHF	TGTGCCAGCAGTAGGACGGTTAGCAATCAGCCCCAGCATTTT
TRBD2	TRBV9	.	TRBJ2-3	CASSAQAGYAADTQYF	TGTGCCAGCAGCGCACAAGCGGGATACGCCGCAGATACGCAGTATTTT
.	TRBV7-8	.	TRBJ2-2	CASSPRLGSGELFF	TGTGCCAGCAGCCCCAGACTAGGGTCCGGGGAGCTGTTTTTT
.	TRBV6-2/TRBV6-3	.	TRBJ1-1	CASSYSEGLNTEAFF	TGTGCCAGCAGTTACTCGGAGGGCTTGAACACTGAAGCTTTCTTT
.	TRBV19	.	TRBJ2-1	CASSIEKDSYNEQFF	TGTGCCAGTAGTATCGAAAAGGACTCCTACAATGAGCAGTTCTTC
.	TRBV3-1/TRBV3-2	.	TRBJ1-3	CASSLQASGNTIYF	TGTGCCAGCAGCCTTCAAGCCTCTGGAAACACCATATATTTT
.	TRBV7-2	.	TRBJ2-2	CASSRGQNTGELFF	TGTGCCAGCAGCCGGGGACAGAACACCGGGGAGCTGTTTTTT
.	TRBV7-2	.	TRBJ1-5	CASSPRLGGGQPQHF	TGTGCCAGCAGCCCCCGGTTAGGAGGGGGGCAGCCCCAGCATTTT
.	TRBV7-7	.	TRBJ1-1	CASSLAPETEAFF	TGTGCTAGCAGCTTGGCCCCGGAGACTGAAGCTTTCTTT
.	TRBV7-2	few	TRBJ1-1	CASNSRIGTEAFF	TGTGCCAGCAATTCGCGGATTGGCACTGAAGCTTTCTTT
TRBD1	TRBV30	.	TRBJ1-6	CAWSVGTGGNSPLHF	TGTGCCTGGAGTGTAGGGACAGGGGGTAATTCACCCCTCCACTTT
.	TRBV6-5	.	TRBJ2-5	CASSYSERGGTQYF	TGTGCCAGCAGTTACTCAGAGCGCGGTGGTACCCAGTACTTC
TRBD1	TRBV5-1	.	TRBJ1-4	CASSLGDRGTNEKLFF	TGCGCCAGCAGCTTGGGCGACAGGGGCACTAATGAAAAACTGTTTTTT
TRBD2	TRBV11-1	.	TRBJ2-1	CASSPGLARSWEQFF	TGTGCCAGCAGCCCGGGACTAGCGAGGAGTTGGGAGCAGTTCTTC
.	TRBV28	once	TRBJ2-5	CASTASETQYF	TGTGCCAGCACGGCCAGCGAGACCCAGTACTTC
TRBD1	TRBV6-2/TRBV6-3	.	TRBJ1-5	CASSDRDPSNQPQHF	TGTGCCAGCAGTGACAGGGATCCTAGCAATCAGCCCCAGCATTTT
.	TRBV30	few	TRBJ2-1	CAWSHPQDEQFF	TGTGCCTGGAGTCACCCACAGGATGAGCAGTTCTTC
TRBD1	TRBV7-9	.	TRBJ1-2	CASSSLSRDRGFGYTF	TGTGCCAGCAGCTCGCTAAGCCGGGACAGGGGGTTTGGCTACACCTTC
.	TRBV2	.	TRBJ1-5	CASSGITQPQHF	TGTGCCAGCAGTGGGATAACTCAGCCCCAGCATTTT
.	TRBV6-6	once	TRBJ2-7	CASSTGGGTYEQYF	TGTGCCAGCAGTACCGGTGGCGGAACCTACGAGCAGTACTTC
.	TRBV20-1	.	TRBJ1-5	CSASEDEGANQPQHF	TGCAGTGCTAGTGAGGACGAAGGCGCCAATCAGCCCCAGCATTTT
.	TRBV3-1/TRBV3-2	.	TRBJ2-2	CASSQVLADYTGELFF	TGTGCCAGCAGCCAAGTCTTAGCGGATTACACCGGGGAGCTGTTTTTT
TRBD1	TRBV10-3	.	TRBJ1-3	CAISEDGDREGSGNTIYF	TGTGCCATCAGTGAGGATGGGGACAGGGAAGGATCTGGAAACACCATATATTTT
.	TRBV11-2	once	TRBJ2-2	CASSPLVGGPPGELFF	TGTGCCAGCAGCCCCCTGGTAGGGGGTCCGCCCGGGGAGCTGTTTTTT
.	TRBV24-1	.	TRBJ2-7	CATSDSPATMGQYF	TGTGCCACCAGTGATTCCCCGGCCACGATGGGGCAGTACTTC
.	TRBV5-1	.	TRBJ2-2	CASSLEGGRTGELFF	TGCGCCAGCAGCCTGGAGGGGGGGCGAACCGGGGAGCTGTTTTTT
TRBD1	TRBV5-1	few	TRBJ1-5	CASSTGQGGNQPQHF	TGCGCCAGCAGTACTGGACAGGGGGGCAATCAGCCCCAGCATTTT
.	TRBV10-1	.	TRBJ1-4	CASSQMRNETAVGEKLFF	TGCGCCAGCAGTCAGATGAGAAATGAGACCGCCGTTGGGGAAAAACTGTTTTTT
TRBD2	TRBV9	.	TRBJ2-7	CASSVVAGGRTEQYF	TGTGCCAGCAGCGTAGTAGCGGGAGGTAGAACCGAGCAGTACTTC
.	TRBV9	.	TRBJ2-1	CASSVGGSQSNEQFF	TGTGCCAGCAGCGTAGGTGGGAGTCAGTCCAATGAGCAGTTCTTC
.	TRBV28	.	TRBJ2-3	CASSSAGWGDTQYF	TGTGCCAGCAGTTCCGCCGGCTGGGGGGATACGCAGTATTTT
.	TRBV7-9	.	TRBJ2-7	CASSLARQGPAYEQYF	TGTGCCAGCAGCTTAGCCAGGCAGGGGCCGGCCTACGAGCAGTACTTC
TRBD1	TRBV6-5	.	TRBJ1-5	CASSSAQGQGNQPQHF	TGTGCCAGCAGTTCCGCCCAGGGACAGGGGAATCAGCCCCAGCATTTT
TRBD2	TRBV6-2/TRBV6-3	.	TRBJ2-2	CASSLAGDSVGELFF	TGTGCCAGCAGTCTAGCGGGAGATTCGGTCGGGGAGCTGTTTTTT
TRBD2	TRBV11-2	.	TRBJ2-1	CASSLEGLADNEQFF	TGTGCCAGCAGCTTAGAGGGACTAGCGGACAATGAGCAGTTCTTC
.	TRBV7-9	once	TRBJ2-1	CASSLAGASTYNEQFF	TGTGCCAGCAGCTTAGCCGGGGCTTCTACCTACAATGAGCAGTTCTTC
.	TRBV5-6	.	TRBJ1-1	CASSLTLDGTSEAFF	TGTGCCAGCAGCTTGACGCTTGACGGGACCTCTGAAGCTTTCTTT
.	TRBV7-2	.	TRBJ1-6	CASSLDPGGEPNSPLHF	TGTGCCAGCAGCTTAGACCCCGGGGGGGAGCCTAATTCACCCCTCCACTTT
.	TRBV4-2	few	TRBJ1-4	CASSRETRSEKLFF	TGTGCCAGCAGCCGAGAGACCCGGTCGGAAAAACTGTTTTTT
.	TRBV28	.	TRBJ2-3	CASSLQAGDTQYF	TGTGCCAGCAGTTTGCAGGCGGGAGATACGCAGTATTTT
.	TRBV5-1	.	TRBJ1-3	CASSLALDSGNTIYF	TGCGCCAGCAGCTTGGCCCTGGACTCTGGAAACACCATATATTTT
TRBD2	TRBV25-1	.	TRBJ2-2	CASSGTRKSAGELFF	TGTGCCAGCAGTGGGACTAGGAAGTCGGCCGGGGAGCTGTTTTTT
TRBD1	TRBV5-1	.	TRBJ2-1	CASSRIKDRDEQFF	TGCGCCAGCAGCCGTATTAAGGACAGGGATGAGCAGTTCTTC
TRBD1	TRBV6-6	few	TRBJ2-7	CASSFEGGLYEQYF	TGTGCCAGCAGTTTTGAAGGGGGCCTCTACGAGCAGTACTTC
TRBD2	TRBV28	.	TRBJ2-7	CASSLIGGGSYEQYF	TGTGCCAGCAGTCTAATCGGCGGGGGTTCCTACGAGCAGTACTTC
.	TRBV7-8	.	TRBJ1-5	CASSRDSNQPQHF	TGTGCCAGCAGCAGGGATAGCAATCAGCCCCAGCATTTT
.	TRBV5-6	.	TRBJ1-2	CASSFVGGAGRYVGGYTF	TGTGCCAGCAGCTTTGTGGGGGGAGCTGGGAGGTACGTTGGTGGCTACACCTTC
TRBD1	TRBV30	.	TRBJ1-5	CAWSDTGAQHF	TGTGCCTGGAGTGACACAGGGGCCCAGCATTTT
TRBD1	TRBV15	.	TRBJ1-6	CATSGGRGSPLHF	TGTGCCACCTCAGGGGGCAGGGGGTCACCCCTCCACTTT
TRBD2	TRBV3-1/TRBV3-2	.	TRBJ2-7	CASSRRTSGGHPYEQYF	TGTGCCAGCAGCCGCCGGACTAGCGGGGGGCATCCCTACGAGCAGTACTTC
.	TRBV6-2/TRBV6-3	.	TRBJ1-6	CASSYRPSSYNSPLHF	TGTGCCAGCAGTTACAGGCCAAGCTCCTATAATTCACCCCTCCACTTT
TRBD1	TRBV5-6	once	TRBJ1-4	CASSSGQGSFSGKLFF	TGTGCCAGCAGCTCCGGACAGGGGTCATTTTCGGGCAAACTGTTTTTT
.	TRBV2	.	TRBJ2-3	CASRGKTNTDTQYF	TGTGCCAGCAGGGGCAAAACCAACACAGATACGCAGTATTTT
.	TRBV7-8	few	TRBJ2-2	CASSALASTGELFF	TGTGCCAGCAGCGCCCTAGCGAGCACCGGGGAGCTGTTTTTT
TRBD1	TRBV11-3	.	TRBJ2-3	CASSLRGGGTDTQYF	TGTGCCAGCAGCTTACGAGGGGGCGGCACAGATACGCAGTATTTT